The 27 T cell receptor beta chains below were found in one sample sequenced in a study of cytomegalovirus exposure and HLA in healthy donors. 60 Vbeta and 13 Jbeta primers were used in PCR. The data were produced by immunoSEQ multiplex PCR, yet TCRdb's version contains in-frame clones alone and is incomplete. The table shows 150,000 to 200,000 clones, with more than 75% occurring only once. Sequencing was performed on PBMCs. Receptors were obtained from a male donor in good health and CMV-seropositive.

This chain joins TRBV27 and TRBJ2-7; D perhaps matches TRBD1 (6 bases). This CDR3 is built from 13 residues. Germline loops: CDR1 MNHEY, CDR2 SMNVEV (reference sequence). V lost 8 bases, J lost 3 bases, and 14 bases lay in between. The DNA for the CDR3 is TGTGCCAGCGCGACAGGACCTTTCTACGAGCAGTACTTC. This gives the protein CASATGPFYEQYF.

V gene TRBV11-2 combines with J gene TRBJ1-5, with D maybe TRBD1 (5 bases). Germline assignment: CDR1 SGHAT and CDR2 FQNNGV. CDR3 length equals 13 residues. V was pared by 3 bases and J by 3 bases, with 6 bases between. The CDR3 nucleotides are TGTGCCAGCAGCTTGACAGCCAATCAGCCCCAGCATTTT. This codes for CASSLTANQPQHF.

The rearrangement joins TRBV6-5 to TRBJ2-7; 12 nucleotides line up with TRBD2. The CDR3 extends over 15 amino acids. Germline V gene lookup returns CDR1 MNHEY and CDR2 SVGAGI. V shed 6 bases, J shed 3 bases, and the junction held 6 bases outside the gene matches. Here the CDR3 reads CASSLTSGGNYEQYF. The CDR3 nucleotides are TGTGCCAGCAGCCTCACTAGCGGGGGGAACTACGAGCAGTACTTC.

This CDR3 is CASSRRRPGNTIYF. CDR3 DNA: TGTGCCAGCAGCCGCCGGAGACCTGGAAACACCATATATTTT. The genes are TRBV6-5 and TRBJ1-3; D remains unclear. The CDR3 is made up of 14 amino acids. V lost 6 bases to trimming and J lost 2 bases, with 11 bases between them. Germline CDR1 and CDR2: MNHEY and SVGAGI.

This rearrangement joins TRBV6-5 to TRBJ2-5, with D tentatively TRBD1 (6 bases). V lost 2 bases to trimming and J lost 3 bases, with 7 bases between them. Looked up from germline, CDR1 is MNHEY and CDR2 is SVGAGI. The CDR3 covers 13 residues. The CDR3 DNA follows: TGTGCCAGCAGTTACAGGGGGAAAGAGACCCAGTACTTC. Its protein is CASSYRGKETQYF.

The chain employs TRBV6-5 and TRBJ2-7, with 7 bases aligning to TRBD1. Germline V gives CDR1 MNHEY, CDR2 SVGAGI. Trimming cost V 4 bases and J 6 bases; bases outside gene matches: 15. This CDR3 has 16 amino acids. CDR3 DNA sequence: TGTGCCAGCAGTTCGTCTCTCCTATATGACAGGGCCGAGCAGTACTTC. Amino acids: CASSSSLLYDRAEQYF.

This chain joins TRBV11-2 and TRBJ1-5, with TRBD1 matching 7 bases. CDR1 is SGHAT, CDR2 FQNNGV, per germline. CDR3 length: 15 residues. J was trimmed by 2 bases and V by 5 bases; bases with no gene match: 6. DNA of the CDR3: TGTGCCAGCAGCAATCAGGGGGTCGGCAATCAGCCCCAGCATTTT. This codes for CASSNQGVGNQPQHF.

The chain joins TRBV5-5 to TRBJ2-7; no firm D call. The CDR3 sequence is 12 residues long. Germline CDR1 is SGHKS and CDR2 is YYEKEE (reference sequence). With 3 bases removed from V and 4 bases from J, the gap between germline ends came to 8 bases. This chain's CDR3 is CASSWSHYEQYF. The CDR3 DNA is TGTGCCAGCAGCTGGAGCCATTACGAGCAGTACTTC. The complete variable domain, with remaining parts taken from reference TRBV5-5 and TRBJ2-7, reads DAGVTQSPTHLIKTRGQQVTLRCSPISGHKSVSWYQQVLGQGPQFIFQYYEKEERGRGNFPDRFSARQFPNYSSELNVNALLLGDSALYLCASSWSHYEQYFGPGTRLTVT.

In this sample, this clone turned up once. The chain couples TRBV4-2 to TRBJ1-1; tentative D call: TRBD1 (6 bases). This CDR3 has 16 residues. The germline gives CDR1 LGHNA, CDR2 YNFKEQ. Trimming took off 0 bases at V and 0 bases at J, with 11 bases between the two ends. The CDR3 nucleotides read TGTGCCAGCAGCCAAGAGTTGGGGACATTGAACACTGAAGCTTTCTTT. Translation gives CASSQELGTLNTEAFF.

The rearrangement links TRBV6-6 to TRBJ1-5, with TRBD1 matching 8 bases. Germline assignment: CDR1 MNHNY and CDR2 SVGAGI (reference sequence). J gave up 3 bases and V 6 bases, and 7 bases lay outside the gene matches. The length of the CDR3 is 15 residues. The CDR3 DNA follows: TGTGCCAGCAGAAACCGACAGGGGTCCAATCAGCCCCAGCATTTT. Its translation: CASRNRQGSNQPQHF.

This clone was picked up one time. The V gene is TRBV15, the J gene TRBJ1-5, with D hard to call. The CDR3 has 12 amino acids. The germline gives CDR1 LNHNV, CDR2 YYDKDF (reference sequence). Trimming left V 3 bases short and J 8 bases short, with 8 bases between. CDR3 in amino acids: CATSSPEKPQHF. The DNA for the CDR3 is TGTGCCACCAGCAGCCCCGAGAAGCCCCAGCATTTT. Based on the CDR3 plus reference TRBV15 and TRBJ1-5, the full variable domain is DAMVIQNPRYQVTQFGKPVTLSCSQTLNHNVMYWYQQKSSQAPKLLFHYYDKDFNNEADTPDNFQSRRPNTSFCFLDIRSPGLGDTAMYLCATSSPEKPQHFGDGTRLSIL.

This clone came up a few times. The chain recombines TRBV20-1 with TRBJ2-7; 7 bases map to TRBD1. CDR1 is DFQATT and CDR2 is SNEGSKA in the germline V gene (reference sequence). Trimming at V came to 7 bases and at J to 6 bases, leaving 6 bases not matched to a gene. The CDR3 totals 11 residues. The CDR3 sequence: CSVKGTAEQYF. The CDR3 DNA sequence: TGCAGTGTCAAAGGGACAGCCGAGCAGTACTTC.

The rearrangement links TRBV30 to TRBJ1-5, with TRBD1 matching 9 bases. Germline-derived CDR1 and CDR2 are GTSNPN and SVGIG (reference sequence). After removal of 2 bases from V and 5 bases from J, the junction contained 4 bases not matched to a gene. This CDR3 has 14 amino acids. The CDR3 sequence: CAWSFRQGDQPQHF. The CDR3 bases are TGTGCCTGGAGTTTTAGACAGGGGGATCAGCCCCAGCATTTT.

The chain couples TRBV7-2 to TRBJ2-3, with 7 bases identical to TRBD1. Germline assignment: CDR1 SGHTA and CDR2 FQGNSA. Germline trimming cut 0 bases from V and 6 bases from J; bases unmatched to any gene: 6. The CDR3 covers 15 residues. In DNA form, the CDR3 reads TGTGCCAGCAGCTTAGCGTCAGGGGGAAGGGATACGCAGTATTTT. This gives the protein CASSLASGGRDTQYF.

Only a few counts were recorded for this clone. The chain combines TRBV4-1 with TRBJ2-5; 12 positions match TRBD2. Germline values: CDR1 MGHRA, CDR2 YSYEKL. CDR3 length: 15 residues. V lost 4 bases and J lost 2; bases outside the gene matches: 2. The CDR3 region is CASSRGLAGQETQYF. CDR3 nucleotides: TGCGCCAGCAGCCGAGGACTAGCGGGGCAAGAGACCCAGTACTTC.

In DNA, the CDR3 is TGTGCCGGGCTTCTGCGTGACAGGGCCTACGAGCAGTACTTC. This codes for CAGLLRDRAYEQYF. This chain joins TRBV30 and TRBJ2-5; 7 bases fit TRBD1. The DNA end favors TRBJ2-7, so the J call may be wrong. CDR3 length: 14 amino acids. Germline V gene sequence: CDR1 GTSNPN, CDR2 SVGIG (reference sequence).

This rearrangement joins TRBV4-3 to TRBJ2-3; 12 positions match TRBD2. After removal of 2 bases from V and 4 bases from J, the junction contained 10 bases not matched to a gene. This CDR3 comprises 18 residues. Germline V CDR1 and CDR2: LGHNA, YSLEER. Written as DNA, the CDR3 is TGCGCCAGCAGCCAAACCCTCCGGACTAGCGGGGAAGCAGATACGCAGTATTTT. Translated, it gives CASSQTLRTSGEADTQYF.

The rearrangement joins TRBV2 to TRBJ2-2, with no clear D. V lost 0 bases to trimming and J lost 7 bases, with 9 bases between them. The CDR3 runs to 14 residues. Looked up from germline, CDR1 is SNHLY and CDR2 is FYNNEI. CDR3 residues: CASSEASVLGELFF. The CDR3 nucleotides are TGTGCCAGCAGTGAAGCGTCGGTGCTCGGGGAGCTGTTTTTT.

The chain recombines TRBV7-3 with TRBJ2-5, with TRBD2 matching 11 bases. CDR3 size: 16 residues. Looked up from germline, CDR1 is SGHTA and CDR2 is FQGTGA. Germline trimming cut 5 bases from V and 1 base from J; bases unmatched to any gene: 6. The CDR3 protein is CASSVAGTSGQETQYF. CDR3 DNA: TGTGCCAGCAGCGTCGCCGGGACTAGCGGCCAAGAGACCCAGTACTTC.

CDR3: CASTPTLTDTQYF. The DNA of the CDR3 is TGTGCCAGCACCCCGACTCTCACAGATACGCAGTATTTT. The chain combines TRBV7-2 with TRBJ2-3, with D hard to call. The V end lost 7 bases, the J end lost 2 bases, and 10 bases lay between the germline ends. The germline CDR1 and CDR2 sequences are SGHTA and FQGNSA. This CDR3 has 13 residues.

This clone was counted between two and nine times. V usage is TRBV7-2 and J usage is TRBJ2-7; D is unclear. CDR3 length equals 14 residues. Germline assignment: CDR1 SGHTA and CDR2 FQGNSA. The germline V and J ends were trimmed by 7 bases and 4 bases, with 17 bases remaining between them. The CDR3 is CASKISSITYEQYF. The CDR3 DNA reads TGTGCCAGCAAGATTAGTTCTATTACTTACGAGCAGTACTTC.

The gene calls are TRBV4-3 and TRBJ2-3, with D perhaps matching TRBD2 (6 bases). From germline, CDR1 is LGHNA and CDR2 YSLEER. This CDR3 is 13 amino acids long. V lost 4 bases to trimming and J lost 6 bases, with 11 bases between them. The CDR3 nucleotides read TGCGCCAGCAGCCTCACCGCGGGGGATACGCAGTATTTT. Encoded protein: CASSLTAGDTQYF.

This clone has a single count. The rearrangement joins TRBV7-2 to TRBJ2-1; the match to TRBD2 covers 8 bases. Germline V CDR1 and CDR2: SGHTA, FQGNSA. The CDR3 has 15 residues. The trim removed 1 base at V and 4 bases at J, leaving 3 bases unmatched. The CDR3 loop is CASSLGRGGYNEQFF. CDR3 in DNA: TGTGCCAGCAGCTTAGGACGGGGGGGTTACAATGAGCAGTTCTTC.

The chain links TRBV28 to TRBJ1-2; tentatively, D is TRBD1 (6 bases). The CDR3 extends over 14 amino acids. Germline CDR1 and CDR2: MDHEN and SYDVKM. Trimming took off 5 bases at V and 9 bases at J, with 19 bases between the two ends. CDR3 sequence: CASSVTQGTMRYTF. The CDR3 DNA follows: TGTGCCAGCAGTGTGACACAGGGAACTATGCGCTACACCTTC.

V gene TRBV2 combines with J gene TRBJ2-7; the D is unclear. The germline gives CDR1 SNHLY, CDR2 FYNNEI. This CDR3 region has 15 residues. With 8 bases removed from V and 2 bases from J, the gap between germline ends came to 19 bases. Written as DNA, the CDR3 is TGTGCCAGCCCCCCCCTGGCCCACCCCCCCTACGAGCAGTACTTC. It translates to CASPPLAHPPYEQYF.

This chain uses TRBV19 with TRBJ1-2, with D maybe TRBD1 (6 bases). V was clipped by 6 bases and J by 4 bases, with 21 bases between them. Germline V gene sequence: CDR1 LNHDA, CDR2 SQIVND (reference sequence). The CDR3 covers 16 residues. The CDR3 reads CASSAALQQGGYGYTF. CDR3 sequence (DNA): TGTGCCAGTAGCGCTGCCCTCCAACAGGGTGGCTATGGCTACACCTTC.

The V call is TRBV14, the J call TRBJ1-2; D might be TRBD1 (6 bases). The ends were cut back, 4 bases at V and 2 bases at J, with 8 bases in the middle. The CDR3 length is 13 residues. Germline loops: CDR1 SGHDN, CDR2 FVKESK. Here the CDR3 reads CASSRGQNYGYTF. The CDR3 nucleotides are TGTGCCAGCAGCCGCGGACAGAACTATGGCTACACCTTC.